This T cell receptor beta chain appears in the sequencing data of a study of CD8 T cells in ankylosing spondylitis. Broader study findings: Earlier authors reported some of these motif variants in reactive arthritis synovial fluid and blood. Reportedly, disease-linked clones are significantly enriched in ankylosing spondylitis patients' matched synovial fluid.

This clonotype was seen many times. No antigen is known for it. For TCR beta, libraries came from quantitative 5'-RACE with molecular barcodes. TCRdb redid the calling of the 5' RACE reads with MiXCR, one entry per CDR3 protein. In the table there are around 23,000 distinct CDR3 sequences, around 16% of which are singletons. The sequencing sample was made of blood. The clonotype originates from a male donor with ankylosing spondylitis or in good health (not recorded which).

The CDR3 nucleotides are TGCAGTGCTCCTAGTCCAGAGACCCAGTACTTC. It yields the protein CSAPSPETQYF. V and J are TRBV20-1 and TRBJ2-5; no firm D call. In germline, CDR1 is DFQATT, CDR2 SNEGSKA (reference sequence). This CDR3 contains 11 residues. Trimming removed 5 bases at V and 4 bases at J, with 8 bases between.